This TCR beta chain emerged from a study of blood T cells in healthy people across ages. Study-level information: The capture of about one barcoded beta molecule per two T cells was achieved by template switching.

Study conclusions and caveats: A greater number of naive CD4+ cells and higher diversity distinguished long-lived donors from aged donors.

V lost 0 bases and J lost 4, with 9 bases in between. CDR1 and CDR2 (germline): MGHRA, YSYEKL. The CDR3 runs to 14 residues. This clonotype has more than one count but fewer than ten. Its antigen is as yet unknown. Primed by a sample-barcoded 5' primer and a J-beta primer mix, a second PCR proceeded for roughly 6 to 12 cycles. Each cDNA molecule carried a tag from a template-switch adaptor that contained 12 random nucleotides. Using its own MiXCR run on the 5' RACE reads, TCRdb lists one record per CDR3 protein. The data contain more than 1,400,000 distinct CDR3 sequences, 40% to 50% of them seen just once; the ten biggest clones take up under 8%.

The chain employs TRBV4-1 and TRBJ1-2; TRBD1 might be the D (5 bases). Sample: blood. The receptor's source is a woman between 18 and 29 years old in good health. In DNA, the CDR3 is TGCGCCAGCAGCCAAGATCAGGGTTCCTATGGCTACACCTTC. As protein: CASSQDQGSYGYTF.